The 16 T cell receptor beta chains below come from one sample, sequenced in a study of blood T cells in healthy people across ages. Primers used in a second PCR of roughly 6 to 12 cycles were a sample-barcoded 5' primer and a J-beta primer mix. Using its own MiXCR run on the 5' RACE reads, TCRdb lists one record per CDR3 protein. The table has hundreds of thousands of distinct CDR3 sequences, about 53% seen once; the top ten hold approximately 40%. The specimen was blood. These receptors were obtained from a man aged 60 to 75 in good health.

In its sample, this clonotype was seen a few times. The chain combines TRBV7-2 with TRBJ2-5; D is ambiguous. The CDR3 is 14 residues long. Germline CDR1 and CDR2: SGHTA and FQGNSA. The V end lost 1 base, the J end lost 5 bases, and 11 bases lay between the germline ends. The CDR3 sequence: CASSLGSFVETQYF. The CDR3 DNA sequence: TGTGCCAGCAGCTTAGGCAGCTTCGTCGAGACCCAGTACTTC.

This chain joins TRBV20-1 and TRBJ1-2; D might be TRBD1 (6 bases). Trimming removed 5 bases from V and 4 bases from J, with 11 bases in between. The germline gives CDR1 DFQATT, CDR2 SNEGSKA (reference sequence). The CDR3 is 12 amino acids. CDR3: CSASQGIYGYTF. The CDR3 nucleotides are TGCAGTGCTTCCCAGGGGATCTATGGCTACACCTTC.

The rearrangement joins TRBV7-8 to TRBJ1-2, with 8 bases fitting TRBD1. V gave up 0 bases and J gave up 13 bases; unmatched junction bases: 10. Germline lookup yields CDR1 SGHVS and CDR2 FQNEAQ. The CDR3 has 14 amino acids. The CDR3 DNA reads as TGTGCCAGCAGCTTAGCGCGGGACAGGTTTTCGGGCACCTTC. It codes for CASSLARDRFSGTF. Supplemented by reference TRBV7-8 and TRBJ1-2, the full variable domain reads GAGVSQSPRYKVAKRGQDVALRCDPISGHVSLFWYQQALGQGPEFLTYFQNEAQLDKSGLPSDRFFAERPEGSVSTLKIQRTQQEDSAVYLCASSLARDRFSGTFGSGTRLTVV.

This clonotype appeared a single time. The gene calls are TRBV6-2 or TRBV6-3 and TRBJ2-7; 8 nucleotides match TRBD2. This CDR3 has 14 amino acids. Germline V gives CDR1 MNHEY, CDR2 SVGEGT. J lost 2 bases, V lost 8 bases, and 8 bases had no gene match. The CDR3 DNA reads TGTGCCAGCTCCAGCGGGGGCATGACCTACGAGCAGTACTTC. Encoded protein: CASSSGGMTYEQYF.

This clonotype has more than one count but fewer than ten. V usage is TRBV10-3 and J usage is TRBJ2-1; 10 positions match TRBD1. The length of the CDR3 is 14 residues. With 7 bases clipped from V and 6 bases from J, the junction kept 6 bases outside the gene matches. Germline CDR1 reads ENHRY; CDR2 reads SYGVKD. The CDR3 nucleotides read TGTGCCATCACTCGGACAGGGGGAAGCAATGAGCAGTTCTTC. Translating gives CAITRTGGSNEQFF.

The V call is TRBV28, the J call TRBJ2-7, with a tentative D call TRBD2 (7 bases). The CDR3 loop spans 15 amino acids. Germline V lookup: CDR1 MDHEN, CDR2 SYDVKM. V was cut by 5 bases and J by 4 bases, with 18 bases left in between. Written as DNA, the CDR3 is TGTGCCAGCAGTCCCGGGGGCGGGGGTCCTTACGAGCAGTACTTC. Amino acids: CASSPGGGGPYEQYF.

This clonotype was picked up a small number of times. The J gene is TRBJ1-6, the V gene TRBV3-1; a weak D match, TRBD1 (5 bases). Trimming removed 1 base from V and 7 bases from J, with 14 bases in between. The germline CDR1 and CDR2 sequences are LGHDT and YNNKEL (reference sequence). The CDR3 covers 16 residues. The CDR3 sequence: CASSQGSRGDNSPLHF. In nucleotides, the CDR3 is TGTGCCAGCAGCCAAGGATCGAGGGGCGACAATTCACCCCTCCACTTT.

The J gene is TRBJ2-2, the V gene TRBV20-1; D gene unclear. The V gene's germline CDR1 is DFQATT and CDR2 SNEGSKA (reference sequence). Between the trimmed V and J ends, which lost 5 bases and 1 base, there was a span of 14 bases. The CDR3 has 15 residues. The CDR3 sequence is CSAPPASVNTGELFF. The CDR3, as DNA: TGCAGTGCTCCGCCAGCTTCGGTGAACACCGGGGAGCTGTTTTTT.

This clonotype was counted at least ten times. J is TRBJ2-1 and V is TRBV4-1; perhaps TRBD2 as D (5 bases). Germline CDR1 is MGHRA and CDR2 is YSYEKL. V lost 0 bases and J 0 bases, leaving 18 bases between the germline ends. CDR3 length: 19 amino acids. The chain's CDR3 is CASSQDSATTRSSYNEQFF. The CDR3 region has the DNA TGCGCCAGCAGCCAAGATAGCGCTACCACTAGGAGCTCCTACAATGAGCAGTTCTTC.

The genes are TRBV10-1 and TRBJ1-2; D is uncertain. CDR3 length: 16 amino acids. Germline CDR1 and CDR2: WNHNN and SYGVQD (reference sequence). Trimming stripped 5 bases from V and 3 bases from J, with 19 bases between. DNA of the CDR3: TGCGCCAGCAGTCGAGTCATGAGGAATGGTTACTATGGCTACACCTTC. Its translation: CASSRVMRNGYYGYTF.

The rearrangement links TRBV5-8 to TRBJ1-5; no firm D call. V was clipped by 3 bases and J by 11 bases, with 9 bases between them. The CDR3 has 11 residues. Germline CDR1 SGHTS, CDR2 YDEGEE. CDR3 DNA sequence: TGTGCCAGCAGCTCCCCGAGTGCCCAGCATTTT. Amino acid sequence: CASSSPSAQHF.

This clonotype was observed a few times. The chain uses TRBV20-1 and TRBJ2-7; TRBD1 aligns across 8 bases. With 3 bases clipped from V and 3 bases from J, the junction kept 19 bases outside the gene matches. Germline loops: CDR1 DFQATT, CDR2 SNEGSKA (reference sequence). CDR3 length equals 18 residues. The CDR3 loop is CSASDETLLDRAGYEQYF. CDR3 coding DNA: TGCAGTGCTAGTGACGAGACTCTACTGGACAGGGCCGGCTACGAGCAGTACTTC.

This clonotype was counted a few times. The J gene is TRBJ2-3, the V gene TRBV29-1; D uncertain. The CDR3 spans 15 residues. Trimming cost V 1 base and J 0 bases, with 11 bases left between them. Germline lookup yields CDR1 SQVTM and CDR2 ANQGSEA. CDR3 coding DNA: TGCAGCGTTGAAGGAGGTCCTTCTAGCACAGATACGCAGTATTTT. Translation: CSVEGGPSSTDTQYF.

This clonotype was observed a handful of times. The CDR3 DNA sequence: TGCAGTGCTAGGAAAGGGGACAGGGGTAATTCACCCCTCCACTTT. It translates to CSARKGDRGNSPLHF. The genes are TRBV20-1 and TRBJ1-6, with 10 bases lining up with TRBD1. The CDR3 is 15 residues long. V shed 3 bases, J shed 6 bases, and the junction held 5 bases outside the gene matches. Looked up from germline, CDR1 is DFQATT and CDR2 is SNEGSKA (reference sequence).

The rearrangement joins TRBV7-2 to TRBJ2-3; TRBD2 matches 7 bases. CDR1 SGHTA and CDR2 FQGNSA come from the germline V gene. Trimming removed 6 bases from V and 6 bases from J; junction bases left unmatched: 18. There are 17 residues in the CDR3. DNA of the CDR3: TGTGCCAGCAGTTATAACGGGCTAGCGGCAATGGGGGATACGCAGTATTTT. Protein: CASSYNGLAAMGDTQYF.

The chain carries TRBV5-1 and TRBJ2-3, with a possible D match to TRBD1 (6 bases). The CDR3 consists of 15 residues. Looked up from germline, CDR1 is SGHRS and CDR2 is YFSETQ. Trimming removed 3 bases from V and 0 bases from J, with 11 bases in between. CDR3 sequence reads: CASSSGTRSTDTQYF. CDR3 DNA sequence: TGCGCCAGCAGCTCCGGGACAAGAAGCACAGATACGCAGTATTTT.